The subject of this entry is one TCR beta chain. Its antigen specificity is not known. The sample holds no much larger clone one base away, and base qualities are not on file. At the junction V is shortened by 5 bases and J by 6 bases; bases outside the gene matches: 6. The germline V gene (reference sequence) yields MNHEY for CDR1 and SMNVEV for CDR2. The CDR3 starts with the cysteine, ends with the phenylalanine, and has 14 residues. The read is trimmed to its CDR3 DNA, 42 bases read in frame from base 1. The sample comes from a study of OX40 agonist ivuxolimab in advanced cancers. Notes on the research overall: Ivuxolimab was an agonistic, fully human IgG2 monoclonal antibody directed against OX40 (CD134), a costimulatory receptor. Three dose-escalation patients achieved partial responses, one with hepatocellular carcinoma and two with cutaneous melanoma. The paper reports the monotherapy dose-escalation portion (N of about 50 patients) of the phase I ivuxolimab trial. Intravenous ivuxolimab was administered to patients every 2 weeks at six dose levels: 0.01, 0.1, 0.3, 1.5, 3 and 10 mg/kg. Among the approximately 50 dose-escalation patients, about 20 had hepatocellular carcinoma, 15 or so melanoma, 9 renal cell carcinoma and 9 head and neck cancer. Patients were allowed to have had prior anti-PD-1, anti-PD-L1 or anti-CTLA-4 therapy, and 30% to 40% of the dose-escalation patients had previously received checkpoint inhibitors. Peripheral TCRbeta sequencing aimed to test whether ivuxolimab altered TCR sequence diversity and caused clonal T-cell expansion. The dose-escalation cohort was 82.7% male with a mean age of about 65 years, ranging from roughly 20 to 80.

To sequence the TCRbeta CDR3 region, genomic DNA was isolated from the sorted cells. The immunoSEQ Assay was used to sequence the TCRbeta CDR3 regions. The immuneACCESS repertoire file appears here via TCRdb, limited to in-frame rearrangements. These files lack a portion of the clones; in checked studies, under half of the deficit traces to unresolved V genes, and the cause of the others is not known. This sample comprises approximately 120,000 clones, roughly 90% of them detected only once. Jointly, the top ten make up 0.7% to 0.85% of the sample. Summary of the overall study and its limitations: After ivuxolimab, expanded clones were on average more numerous among CD8+ T cells than among CD4+ T cells. Low levels of normalized T-cell clonal expansion were also shown by some nonresponding patients. In the 0.1-3.0 mg/kg groups, partial responders were among the patients with the lowest normalized peripheral clonal expansion, particularly in CD8+ T cells. At doses from 0.1 to 3.0 mg/kg, clonal expansion was seen in both CD4+ and CD8+ blood T cells between baseline and week 6. Which antigens the clonally expanded peripheral T cells were specific for was not determined.

The trial excluded patients who had a history of autoimmune disease or who were on systemic immunosuppression. In every dose cohort, peripheral blood was drawn for TCR sequencing at baseline, cycle 4 day 1, and cycle 7 day 1. The samples were drawn from a first-in-human, open-label, multicenter phase I dose-escalation trial of ivuxolimab. Adults with locally advanced or metastatic melanoma, renal cell carcinoma, hepatocellular carcinoma or head and neck squamous cell carcinoma were enrolled in the trial. CD4+ and CD8+ T cells were sorted separately from peripheral blood before TCR sequencing. The source material was CD4+ or CD8+ T cells sorted from blood, sampled in a trial of the OX40 agonist ivuxolimab. The chain joins TRBV27 to TRBJ1-5; 8 central nucleotides agree with TRBD1. The source is an adult with an advanced solid tumor such as melanoma, head and neck, liver or kidney cancer. The CDR3 corresponds to CASSAQGASQPQHF. The nucleotide sequence is given as TGTGCCAGCAGTGCTCAGGGGGCCAGTCAGCCCCAGCATTTT.